A single sample is the source of the 23 T cell receptor beta chains below, sequenced in a study of beta chain features in type 1 diabetes. The authors reverse transcribed all of the isolated RNA, so sequencing captured expressed TCRB transcripts. Data came from immunoSEQ multiplex PCR; TCRdb stores just in-frame clones and leaves some out. The sample lists under 950,000 clones; 15% to 20% were seen once. Sequencing input: naive CD4+ T cells from blood. The origin of the receptors is a woman between 18 and 29 years old in good health.

The chain recombines TRBV4-2 with TRBJ2-1, with 9 positions matching TRBD2. The V and J ends lost 1 base and 8 bases, in that order; junction bases with no gene match: 9. This CDR3 has 16 amino acids. Germline V gene data show CDR1 as LGHNA and CDR2 as YNFKEQ. Here the CDR3 DNA reads TGTGCCAGCAGCCAAGTAGAAGCGGGAGGAGGGTATGAGCAGTTCTTC. Protein sequence: CASSQVEAGGGYEQFF.

This clone was recorded a few times. The rearrangement uses TRBV7-9 and TRBJ2-3; 7 bases map to TRBD2. The germline gives CDR1 SEHNR, CDR2 FQNEAQ (reference sequence). CDR3 length: 15 amino acids. The ends lost 7 bases at V and 6 bases at J; junction bases unmatched: 13. CDR3 nucleotides: TGTGCCAGCACCCTCTACGGGAGGATGGCGGATACGCAGTATTTT. Protein product: CASTLYGRMADTQYF. Variable domain in full (rest from reference TRBV7-9 and TRBJ2-3): DTGVSQNPRHKITKRGQNVTFRCDPISEHNRLYWYRQTLGQGPEFLTYFQNEAQLEKSRLLSDRFSAERPKGSFSTLEIQRTEQGDSAMYLCASTLYGRMADTQYFGPGTRLTVL.

V usage is TRBV7-9 and J usage is TRBJ2-1; possible D gene TRBD1, 6 bases. The length of the CDR3 is 16 residues. The germline gives CDR1 SEHNR, CDR2 FQNEAQ (reference sequence). With 1 base removed from V and 3 bases from J, the gap between germline ends came to 13 bases. The CDR3 nucleotides read TGTGCCAGCAGCTTAGTTTCAGGGGTTGGCTACAATGAGCAGTTCTTC. Its translation: CASSLVSGVGYNEQFF.

This sequence joins TRBV7-6 and TRBJ2-3; 7 nucleotides match TRBD1. CDR3 size: 12 residues. CDR1 SGHVS and CDR2 FNYEAQ come from the germline V gene. The V segment lost 5 bases and the J segment 5 bases; nucleotides outside the gene matches: 1. The CDR3 DNA reads TGTGCCAGCAGCGCAGGGGGAGATACGCAGTATTTT. Amino acids: CASSAGGDTQYF.

This clone was seen more than once but under ten times. Other DNA sequences of this sample code for an identical CDR3. The chain joins TRBV28 to TRBJ2-7; D call uncertain. The CDR3 length is 12 residues. V lost 8 bases and J lost 2, with 10 bases in between. Germline-derived CDR1 and CDR2 are MDHEN and SYDVKM. CDR3 sequence reads: CASSKGTYEQYF. For the CDR3, the DNA is TGTGCCAGCTCAAAGGGAACCTACGAGCAGTACTTC.

The CDR3 sequence: CASREQGRETQYF. The CDR3 DNA follows: TGTGCCAGCAGGGAACAGGGACGGGAGACCCAGTACTTC. V gene TRBV27 combines with J gene TRBJ2-5; TRBD1 might be the D (6 bases). The V and J ends lost 6 bases and 5 bases respectively, with 13 bases between them. The CDR3 is 13 residues long. Germline V lookup: CDR1 MNHEY, CDR2 SMNVEV (reference sequence).

This clone appeared a few times. The chain uses TRBV7-8 and TRBJ2-1; D is uncertain. CDR1 is SGHVS and CDR2 is FQNEAQ in the germline V gene. The CDR3 is 12 amino acids. V lost 1 base and J 7 bases, leaving 5 bases between the germline ends. The CDR3 is CASSLGLNEQFF. The CDR3, as DNA: TGTGCCAGCAGCTTAGGGTTGAATGAGCAGTTCTTC. The entire variable domain, with the rest obtained from reference TRBV7-8 and TRBJ2-1, is as follows: GAGVSQSPRYKVAKRGQDVALRCDPISGHVSLFWYQQALGQGPEFLTYFQNEAQLDKSGLPSDRFFAERPEGSVSTLKIQRTQQEDSAVYLCASSLGLNEQFFGPGTRLTVL.

The rearrangement links TRBV7-2 to TRBJ2-7; no definite D call. The CDR3 is 12 residues long. CDR1 is SGHTA and CDR2 is FQGNSA in the germline V gene. V was pared by 2 bases and J by 5 bases, with 7 bases between. The CDR3 region has the DNA TGTGCCAGCAGCTTAAATTGGCACGAGCAGTACTTC. Residues: CASSLNWHEQYF.

In its sample, this clone was seen a few times. The rearrangement links TRBV7-2 to TRBJ2-4; D may be TRBD1 (5 bases). Germline V gives CDR1 SGHTA, CDR2 FQGNSA. The CDR3 is 14 amino acids. Deletions cut 5 bases from V and 10 bases from J, with 18 bases between. CDR3 region: CASSLTETPRIQYF. CDR3 sequence (DNA): TGTGCCAGCAGCCTGACAGAAACACCGCGGATTCAGTACTTC.

Comment on this clone: Additional DNA sequences in this sample encode the identical CDR3. In DNA form, the CDR3 reads TGTGCCAGCCGCGGCCGGGAGACCCAGTACTTC. It codes for CASRGRETQYF. This chain uses TRBV27 with TRBJ2-5; no clear D. CDR3 length: 11 residues. From germline, CDR1 is MNHEY and CDR2 SMNVEV (reference sequence). V gave up 8 bases and J gave up 5 bases, with 9 bases separating them.

In its sample, this clone was seen a few times. The V call is TRBV28, the J call TRBJ2-7; D not resolved. Germline loops: CDR1 MDHEN, CDR2 SYDVKM. The germline V and J ends were trimmed by 3 bases and 6 bases, with 15 bases remaining between them. CDR3 length: 14 amino acids. The CDR3: CASSLPQLRGEQYF. The DNA for the CDR3 is TGTGCCAGCAGTTTGCCTCAACTTAGAGGCGAGCAGTACTTC. Drawing the rest from reference TRBV28 and TRBJ2-7, the complete variable domain is DVKVTQSSRYLVKRTGEKVFLECVQDMDHENMFWYRQDPGLGLRLIYFSYDVKMKEKGDIPEGYSVSREKKERFSLILESASTNQTSMYLCASSLPQLRGEQYFGPGTRLTVT.

The chain is built from TRBV27 and TRBJ2-1; 9 bases are a match to TRBD2. The V segment lost 5 bases and the J segment 7 bases; nucleotides outside the gene matches: 9. Germline lookup yields CDR1 MNHEY and CDR2 SMNVEV (reference sequence). The CDR3 loop spans 15 amino acids. The CDR3 region is CASSRLAARRNEQFF. CDR3 DNA sequence: TGTGCCAGCAGTAGACTAGCGGCCCGTAGGAATGAGCAGTTCTTC.

This chain links TRBV19 with TRBJ1-3; perhaps TRBD1 as D (5 bases). There are 14 residues in the CDR3. From germline, CDR1 is LNHDA and CDR2 SQIVND (reference sequence). V lost 7 bases and J lost 0, with 10 bases in between. CDR3: CASTTGGSGNTIYF. DNA for the CDR3: TGTGCCAGTACTACCGGGGGCTCTGGAAACACCATATATTTT.

This clone has more than one count but fewer than ten. Other DNA sequences of this sample code for an identical CDR3. The chain links TRBV7-2 to TRBJ1-1; D remains ambiguous. Trimming took 1 base from V and 1 from J, leaving 4 bases between them. This CDR3 comprises 13 residues. Germline values: CDR1 SGHTA, CDR2 FQGNSA. CDR3 loop: CASSLVGNTEAFF. CDR3 DNA sequence: TGTGCCAGCAGCTTAGTTGGGAACACTGAAGCTTTCTTT. Variable domain in full (rest from reference TRBV7-2 and TRBJ1-1): GAGVSQSPSNKVTEKGKDVELRCDPISGHTALYWYRQSLGQGLEFLIYFQGNSAPDKSGLPSDRFSAERTGGSVSTLTIQRTQQEDSAVYLCASSLVGNTEAFFGQGTRLTVV.

This clone was detected a few times. J is TRBJ2-1 and V is TRBV6-5; TRBD2 agrees at 10 bases. The length of the CDR3 is 15 residues. Germline V gene sequence: CDR1 MNHEY, CDR2 SVGAGI. J lost 8 bases, V lost 4 bases, and 8 bases had no gene match. This CDR3 reads CASSSSGSRLYEQFF. The CDR3 coding sequence is TGTGCCAGCAGTTCTAGCGGGAGCAGGCTTTATGAGCAGTTCTTC.

This clone was detected a few times. The chain joins TRBV28 to TRBJ1-1; D remains ambiguous. The CDR3 is 12 residues long. CDR1 and CDR2 (germline): MDHEN, SYDVKM. Trimming took off 3 bases at V and 11 bases at J, with 13 bases between the two ends. As DNA, the CDR3 is TGTGCCAGCAGTTTGCGCCCGACTCTGGCTTTCTTT. This sequence encodes CASSLRPTLAFF.

The chain employs TRBV5-6 and TRBJ2-3; D is perhaps TRBD2 (5 bases). Trimming took off 6 bases at V and 2 bases at J, with 13 bases between the two ends. This CDR3 contains 14 residues. Germline values: CDR1 SGHDT, CDR2 YYEEEE. CDR3 nucleotide sequence: TGTGCCAGCACTCGACGGAGGTTCACAGATACGCAGTATTTT. It is translated as CASTRRRFTDTQYF. The entire variable domain, with the rest obtained from reference TRBV5-6 and TRBJ2-3, is as follows: DAGVTQSPTHLIKTRGQQVTLRCSPKSGHDTVSWYQQALGQGPQFIFQYYEEEERQRGNFPDRFSGHQFPNYSSELNVNALLLGDSALYLCASTRRRFTDTQYFGPGTRLTVL.

In this sample, this clone turned up a few times. In DNA, the CDR3 is TGTGCCAGCAGTTACTCGATGTGGTTTGTCGGGGAGCTGTTTTTT. As protein: CASSYSMWFVGELFF. The chain carries TRBV6-5 and TRBJ2-2; D gene uncertain. Germline CDR1 and CDR2: MNHEY and SVGAGI. CDR3 length equals 15 residues. With 0 bases removed from V and 7 bases from J, the gap between germline ends came to 12 bases.

This clone appeared a single time. The chain couples TRBV11-3 to TRBJ2-5, with a weak D call TRBD1 (5 bases). The ends were cut back, 6 bases at V and 0 bases at J, with 17 bases in the middle. Germline CDR1 is SGHNT and CDR2 is YENEEA. CDR3 length equals 16 residues. In DNA form, the CDR3 reads TGTGCCAGCAGTCAAACAGGACACAGGTACCAAGAGACCCAGTACTTC. As protein: CASSQTGHRYQETQYF.

Many counts were recorded for this clone. The chain carries TRBV14 and TRBJ2-6; D is undetermined. CDR3 length equals 14 residues. CDR1 is SGHDN, CDR2 FVKESK, per germline. Trimming removed 1 base from V and 7 bases from J, with 8 bases in between. This CDR3 reads CASSQVSSANVLTF. The CDR3 DNA is TGTGCCAGCAGCCAAGTCAGCAGTGCCAACGTCCTGACTTTC.

The sample holds a few counts of this clone. V and J are TRBV7-5 and TRBJ2-5; the table names TRBD2, a call not compared with the DNA. TRBV7-5 is listed as a pseudogene. The CDR3 runs to 14 residues. The CDR3 sequence: CARSLVADEETQYF. CDR3 in DNA: TGTGCCAGAAGCTTAGTAGCAGACGAAGAGACCCAGTACTTC.

This clone was seen a handful of times. V and J are TRBV19 and TRBJ1-1, with 7 positions matching TRBD1. CDR3 length: 14 residues. Per the germline V gene, CDR1 is LNHDA and CDR2 is SQIVND (reference sequence). Trimming at V came to 2 bases and at J to 5 bases, leaving 5 bases not matched to a gene. The CDR3: CASSIQGGPTEAFF. CDR3 in DNA: TGTGCCAGTAGTATACAGGGGGGACCGACTGAAGCTTTCTTT.

This clone was seen a handful of times. This chain joins TRBV10-3 and TRBJ2-7, with 8 positions matching TRBD1. Germline CDR1 reads ENHRY; CDR2 reads SYGVKD. The trim removed 6 bases at V and 2 bases at J, leaving 12 bases unmatched. This CDR3 is 16 amino acids long. DNA for the CDR3: TGTGCCATCAGGCAATCCCGGGACAGGAAAGCCTACGAGCAGTACTTC. Amino acid sequence: CAIRQSRDRKAYEQYF.